These 20 T cell receptor beta chains came from one sample sequenced in a study of cytomegalovirus exposure and HLA in healthy donors. Amplification used 60 Vbeta primers and 13 Jbeta primers. Libraries were prepared by immunoSEQ multiplex PCR; TCRdb keeps only in-frame clonotypes and omits some of them. The data contain some 81,000 clones, 60% to 75% of them seen just once; the ten biggest clones take up around 10%. The sample comprised PBMCs. The receptors derive from a woman between 40 and 50 years old in good health and CMV-seropositive.

The chain carries TRBV18 and TRBJ2-7, with D maybe TRBD2 (5 bases). CDR1 KGHSH and CDR2 LQKENI come from the germline V gene. Trimming removed 3 bases at V and 0 bases at J, with 9 bases between. CDR3 length: 14 residues. CDR3 sequence reads: CASSPGVGSYEQYF. DNA of the CDR3: TGTGCCAGCTCACCCGGGGTGGGCTCCTACGAGCAGTACTTC.

This clone occurred a few times. The chain couples TRBV6-5 to TRBJ2-1, with 12 bases identical to TRBD2. Trimming took 4 bases from V and 3 from J; bases not matched to a gene: 4. This CDR3 comprises 16 residues. The germline gives CDR1 MNHEY, CDR2 SVGAGI. The CDR3 coding sequence is TGTGCCAGCAGTTCTATGACTAGCGGGAGCTACAATGAGCAGTTCTTC. Translating gives CASSSMTSGSYNEQFF.

CDR3 DNA sequence: TGTGCCAGCAGTTATAGCTCGGGACACTACGAGCAGTACTTC. Its protein is CASSYSSGHYEQYF. The rearrangement joins TRBV6-6 to TRBJ2-7; D might be TRBD1 (6 bases). The germline V gene has CDR1 MNHNY and CDR2 SVGAGI (reference sequence). The CDR3 runs 14 residues. V was trimmed by 3 bases and J by 3 bases, leaving 12 bases between them.

This clone was recorded only once. The chain combines TRBV30 with TRBJ2-7, with 9 bases that match TRBD1. The CDR3 totals 16 residues. The germline V gene encodes CDR1 GTSNPN and CDR2 SVGIG (reference sequence). Germline trimming cut 5 bases from V and 7 bases from J; bases unmatched to any gene: 18. The CDR3: CAWHHNPGQGFGEQYF. The CDR3 region has the DNA TGTGCCTGGCACCACAACCCGGGACAGGGATTTGGTGAGCAGTACTTC.

The CDR3 region is CASHRERTKQETQYF. The DNA for the CDR3 is TGTGCCAGCCACAGGGAACGGACGAAGCAAGAGACCCAGTACTTC. The chain uses TRBV5-6 and TRBJ2-5; maybe TRBD1 (6 bases). This CDR3 spans 15 amino acids. CDR1 is SGHDT, CDR2 YYEEEE, per germline. V gave up 7 bases and J gave up 2 bases, with 18 bases separating them.

This clone was counted between two and nine times. This sequence joins TRBV4-2 and TRBJ1-1, with 7 bases fitting TRBD1. Trimming removed 4 bases from V and 1 base from J; junction bases left unmatched: 3. Germline V gives CDR1 LGHNA, CDR2 YNFKEQ. The length of the CDR3 is 14 residues. Here the CDR3 reads CASSPGGKNTEAFF. The DNA of the CDR3 is TGTGCCAGCAGCCCAGGGGGGAAGAACACTGAAGCTTTCTTT.

V is TRBV5-6 and J is TRBJ2-5; maybe TRBD1 (6 bases). The CDR3 is made up of 15 amino acids. The V end lost 2 bases, the J end lost 4 bases, and 15 bases lay between the germline ends. Germline V gene lookup returns CDR1 SGHDT and CDR2 YYEEEE. Here the CDR3 DNA reads TGTGCCAGCAGCTTATACAGTGGGGGCGGAGAGACCCAGTACTTC. This translates into CASSLYSGGGETQYF.

This rearrangement joins TRBV5-4 to TRBJ2-7, with TRBD2 matching 9 bases. The V and J ends lost 6 bases and 2 bases, in that order; junction bases with no gene match: 6. CDR1 SGHNT and CDR2 YYREEE come from the germline V gene (reference sequence). CDR3 length: 14 residues. Here the CDR3 reads CASNAGGRAYEQYF. DNA of the CDR3: TGTGCCAGCAACGCGGGGGGGAGGGCCTACGAGCAGTACTTC.

In this sample, this clone turned up a few times. V and J are TRBV18 and TRBJ1-1, with TRBD1 matching 8 bases. Germline lookup yields CDR1 KGHSH and CDR2 LQKENI. With V trimmed by 6 bases and J by 1 base, 7 bases remained unmatched. This CDR3 spans 15 amino acids. CDR3 sequence (DNA): TGTGCCAGCTCGTCTCAGGGGGCGTCGAACACTGAAGCTTTCTTT. This gives the protein CASSSQGASNTEAFF.

The chain couples TRBV7-2 to TRBJ1-2, with D perhaps TRBD1 (6 bases). V shed 4 bases and J shed 5 bases, with 8 bases lying between them. CDR1 and CDR2 (germline): SGHTA, FQGNSA. This CDR3 comprises 12 residues. CDR3 sequence (DNA): TGTGCCAGCAGCTCACAGGGTTATGGCTACACCTTC. This gives the protein CASSSQGYGYTF. The variable domain in full, with the rest retrieved from reference TRBV7-2 and TRBJ1-2, is GAGVSQSPSNKVTEKGKDVELRCDPISGHTALYWYRQSLGQGLEFLIYFQGNSAPDKSGLPSDRFSAERTGGSVSTLTIQRTQQEDSAVYLCASSSQGYGYTFGSGTRLTVV.

This chain uses TRBV9 with TRBJ2-2, with a possible D match to TRBD2 (5 bases). The CDR3 contains 16 residues. V dropped 4 bases and J dropped 2 bases, with 15 bases sitting between them. In germline, CDR1 is SGDLS, CDR2 YYNGEE. The CDR3 sequence is CASSFRGGPNTGELFF. In DNA form, the CDR3 reads TGTGCCAGCAGCTTCCGAGGAGGACCTAACACCGGGGAGCTGTTTTTT.

This clone was counted a few times. The J gene is TRBJ1-5, the V gene TRBV29-1; maybe TRBD1 (5 bases). The length of the CDR3 is 13 residues. Deletions cut 4 bases from V and 5 bases from J, with 12 bases between. CDR1 and CDR2 (germline): SQVTM, ANQGSEA. CDR3: CSVGQGVDQPQHF. The CDR3 DNA is TGCAGCGTTGGTCAGGGCGTTGATCAGCCCCAGCATTTT.

The chain combines TRBV30 with TRBJ2-5, with TRBD1 matching 7 bases. Germline-derived CDR1 and CDR2 are GTSNPN and SVGIG (reference sequence). This CDR3 region has 13 residues. Germline trimming cut 2 bases from V and 7 bases from J; bases unmatched to any gene: 7. Written as DNA, the CDR3 is TGTGCCTGGAGTAGGACAGGACTCGGGACCCAGTACTTC. Amino acid sequence: CAWSRTGLGTQYF.

This sequence joins TRBV10-2 and TRBJ1-6, with D maybe TRBD1 (5 bases). Germline values: CDR1 WSHSY, CDR2 SAAADI. This CDR3 is 13 amino acids long. The V end lost 9 bases, the J end lost 4 bases, and 10 bases lay between the germline ends. DNA for the CDR3: TGCGCCAGTCCAAGACAGTATAATTCACCCCTCCACTTT. It yields the protein CASPRQYNSPLHF.

The chain carries TRBV4-1 and TRBJ2-2; perhaps TRBD2 as D (6 bases). The length of the CDR3 is 16 residues. Trimming took 6 bases from V and 0 from J, leaving 14 bases between them. The germline CDR1 and CDR2 sequences are MGHRA and YSYEKL. CDR3 region: CASSHSGGANTGELFF. CDR3 DNA sequence: TGCGCCAGCAGTCATAGCGGTGGAGCGAACACCGGGGAGCTGTTTTTT.

The V gene is TRBV2, the J gene TRBJ2-1, with TRBD2 as a possible D gene (7 bases). The germline V and J ends were trimmed by 6 bases and 3 bases, with 15 bases remaining between them. The CDR3 has 15 residues. Germline V gives CDR1 SNHLY, CDR2 FYNNEI. This CDR3 reads CASSERDKLYNEQFF. The CDR3 DNA sequence: TGTGCCAGCAGCGAGCGGGACAAGCTCTACAATGAGCAGTTCTTC.

The chain is built from TRBV28 and TRBJ1-2; 7 bases line up with TRBD1. The CDR3 is made up of 12 amino acids. CDR1 MDHEN and CDR2 SYDVKM come from the germline V gene. With V trimmed by 9 bases and J by 4 bases, 5 bases remained unmatched. The CDR3 loop is CASKTGFYGYTF. Written as DNA, the CDR3 is TGTGCCAGTAAGACAGGGTTCTATGGCTACACCTTC.

The V gene is TRBV18, the J gene TRBJ2-7; possibly TRBD1 for D (6 bases). V gave up 3 bases and J gave up 1 base, with 16 bases separating them. Germline assignment: CDR1 KGHSH and CDR2 LQKENI. The CDR3 is 16 amino acids. CDR3 sequence: CASSPRQADLSYEQYF. CDR3 DNA sequence: TGTGCCAGCTCACCTAGACAGGCGGATCTTTCCTACGAGCAGTACTTC. The full variable domain, rest sourced from reference TRBV18 and TRBJ2-7, is NAGVMQNPRHLVRRRGQEARLRCSPMKGHSHVYWYRQLPEEGLKFMVYLQKENIIDESGMPKERFSAEFPKEGPSILRIQQVVRGDSAAYFCASSPRQADLSYEQYFGPGTRLTVT.

The rearrangement uses TRBV19 and TRBJ1-6; TRBD1 might be the D (6 bases). CDR3 length equals 15 residues. In germline, CDR1 is LNHDA, CDR2 SQIVND (reference sequence). V was clipped by 8 bases and J by 7 bases, with 18 bases between them. The CDR3 coding sequence is TGTGCCAGTCACGACAATCCCACAGGGAATTCACCCCTCCACTTT. Translated, it gives CASHDNPTGNSPLHF.

The chain is built from TRBV27 and TRBJ1-4; 7 bases agree with TRBD1. Germline loops: CDR1 MNHEY, CDR2 SMNVEV (reference sequence). V gave up 6 bases and J gave up 6 bases; unmatched junction bases: 7. This CDR3 has 14 amino acids. CDR3 bases: TGTGCCAGCAGGACGACAGGGCCGGATGAAAAACTGTTTTTT. It specifies CASRTTGPDEKLFF.